The 29 T cell receptor beta chains presented below share a single source sample, sequenced in a study of beta chain features in type 1 diabetes. Of the isolated RNA, all was reverse transcribed, and so the sequenced material was expressed TCRB transcripts. Measured with immunoSEQ multiplex PCR; TCRdb has only the in-frame clones, and not every one. Among around 400,000 clones listed, more than 13% were seen once. Sequencing was done on a sample of naive CD4+ T cells from blood. The receptors derive from a woman aged 18-30 years in good health.

The chain uses TRBV9 and TRBJ2-1; 8 bases match TRBD1. Looked up from germline, CDR1 is SGDLS and CDR2 is YYNGEE. This CDR3 is 15 amino acids long. Trimming cost V 2 bases and J 3 bases; bases outside gene matches: 4. The CDR3 DNA is TGTGCCAGCAGCGTGAGGGACAGGCACTACAATGAGCAGTTCTTC. Amino acid sequence: CASSVRDRHYNEQFF.

The table lists this clone with a few counts. This chain joins TRBV29-1 and TRBJ1-4, with D perhaps matching TRBD1 (6 bases). Trimming took 5 bases from V and 5 from J, leaving 12 bases between them. This CDR3 region has 13 residues. Germline values: CDR1 SQVTM, CDR2 ANQGSEA. The CDR3 DNA is TGCAGCGTTCGGGACAACAAAAATGAAAAACTGTTTTTT. It specifies CSVRDNKNEKLFF.

The chain combines TRBV18 with TRBJ2-5, with TRBD1 as a possible D gene (6 bases). CDR1 KGHSH and CDR2 LQKENI come from the germline V gene. The V end was cut by 0 bases, the J end by 4 bases, with 9 bases between. CDR3 length equals 14 residues. The CDR3 DNA is TGTGCCAGCTCACCACCGGGGGCGCGAGAGACCCAGTACTTC. Residues: CASSPPGARETQYF.

This clone was detected only a few times. The chain is built from TRBV20-1 and TRBJ1-1; D remains ambiguous. Deletions cut 6 bases from V and 1 base from J, with 6 bases between. The CDR3 spans 11 residues. Germline V gene sequence: CDR1 DFQATT, CDR2 SNEGSKA (reference sequence). In DNA, the CDR3 is TGCAGTGCGGAGCAGAACACTGAAGCTTTCTTT. This sequence encodes CSAEQNTEAFF.

This chain uses TRBV2 with TRBJ1-5, with 7 bases matching TRBD1. With 3 bases clipped from V and 6 bases from J, the junction kept 5 bases outside the gene matches. CDR3 length: 14 residues. In germline, CDR1 is SNHLY, CDR2 FYNNEI. CDR3 DNA sequence: TGTGCCAGCAGTGATTGGGACAGCCTTCAGCCCCAGCATTTT. This gives the protein CASSDWDSLQPQHF.

This chain uses TRBV15 with TRBJ2-3, with 7 positions matching TRBD1. This CDR3 region has 15 residues. V dropped 1 base and J dropped 4; count of bases not matched to a gene: 5. From germline, CDR1 is LNHNV and CDR2 YYDKDF (reference sequence). The CDR3: CATSRATGYPDTQYF. The CDR3 bases are TGTGCCACCAGCAGAGCGACAGGGTATCCAGATACGCAGTATTTT.

This chain links TRBV6-6 with TRBJ2-1; D may be TRBD2 (6 bases). V was trimmed by 0 bases and J by 5 bases, leaving 14 bases between them. The CDR3 length is 16 residues. In germline, CDR1 is MNHNY, CDR2 SVGAGI (reference sequence). The CDR3 DNA reads as TGTGCCAGCAGTTACTCGTCGGCTAGCGCTAACAATGAGCAGTTCTTC. Translated, it gives CASSYSSASANNEQFF.

This clone appeared a few times. The rearrangement uses TRBV4-2 and TRBJ2-1, with TRBD2 identical over 10 bases. V shed 1 base and J 8 bases; nucleotides not matched to a gene: 5. This CDR3 contains 15 residues. CDR1 LGHNA and CDR2 YNFKEQ come from the germline V gene. CDR3 bases: TGTGCCAGCAGCCAAGGGGTAGCGGGAGGATATGAGCAGTTCTTC. This gives the protein CASSQGVAGGYEQFF.

Only a few counts were recorded for this clone. The chain employs TRBV7-2 and TRBJ1-5, with a tentative D call TRBD1 (6 bases). The CDR3 is 13 amino acids. The V and J ends lost 4 bases and 2 bases respectively, with 6 bases between them. Germline-derived CDR1 and CDR2 are SGHTA and FQGNSA. DNA of the CDR3: TGTGCCAGCAGCTACAGGGGCAATCAGCCCCAGCATTTT. It encodes CASSYRGNQPQHF.

This clone was seen only a few times. The chain carries TRBV29-1 and TRBJ2-3; 10 positions match TRBD1. The CDR3 totals 15 residues. Losses at the gene ends were 7 bases for V and 3 bases for J; bases not matched to a gene: 10. The germline V gene has CDR1 SQVTM and CDR2 ANQGSEA. Here the CDR3 DNA reads TGCAGCGCTCCCCCCCCGGGACAGGGGACAGATACGCAGTATTTT. Protein product: CSAPPPGQGTDTQYF.

This clone was found once. The rearrangement joins TRBV7-9 to TRBJ1-1; a possible D gene is TRBD1 (6 bases). V lost 5 bases, J lost 6 bases, and 16 bases lay in between. The CDR3 runs 14 residues. Per germline, CDR1 SEHNR and CDR2 FQNEAQ (reference sequence). CDR3 nucleotide sequence: TGTGCCAGCAGCACTCGTACAGGGCGGCCTGAAGCTTTCTTT. Protein product: CASSTRTGRPEAFF.

In DNA form, the CDR3 reads TGTGCCAGAGGGACAGGGGGGAACACTGAAGCTTTCTTT. Protein product: CARGTGGNTEAFF. The rearrangement links TRBV2 to TRBJ1-1, with 11 bases identical to TRBD1. Trimming removed 9 bases from V and 1 base from J; junction bases left unmatched: 1. Per germline, CDR1 SNHLY and CDR2 FYNNEI. CDR3 size: 13 residues.

The CDR3 spells CASSGLGQMNTEAFF. The CDR3 region has the DNA TGTGCCAGCAGTGGTCTAGGACAGATGAACACTGAAGCTTTCTTT. V and J are TRBV6-1 and TRBJ1-1, with D perhaps TRBD1 (6 bases). CDR3 length: 15 residues. V was cut by 4 bases and J by 0 bases, with 12 bases left in between. In germline, CDR1 is MNHNS, CDR2 SASEGT.

The genes are TRBV28 and TRBJ2-7, with 13 bases fitting TRBD2. The length of the CDR3 is 16 residues. The V and J ends lost 4 bases and 1 base, in that order; junction bases with no gene match: 4. From germline, CDR1 is MDHEN and CDR2 SYDVKM. This CDR3 reads CASSWTSGRRSYEQYF. For the CDR3, the DNA is TGTGCCAGCAGTTGGACTAGCGGGAGACGTTCCTACGAGCAGTACTTC.

In this sample, this clone turned up a few times. V is TRBV27 and J is TRBJ2-2; tentatively, D is TRBD1 (5 bases). CDR1 and CDR2 (germline): MNHEY, SMNVEV (reference sequence). V shed 9 bases and J shed 7 bases, with 9 bases lying between them. This CDR3 has 11 residues. The CDR3 coding sequence is TGTGCCAGTCAGGGTGGCGGGGAGCTGTTTTTT. Translating it yields CASQGGGELFF.

The J gene is TRBJ2-7, the V gene TRBV10-2, with D possibly TRBD1 on 6 matching bases. CDR3 length: 14 amino acids. The ends were cut back, 3 bases at V and 1 base at J, with 10 bases in the middle. Germline-derived CDR1 and CDR2 are WSHSY and SAAADI. The CDR3 DNA sequence: TGCGCCAGCAGTGAACAGGGCCGTTCCTACGAGCAGTACTTC. This translates into CASSEQGRSYEQYF.

This clone was found a few times. The chain couples TRBV4-2 to TRBJ2-1; the D gene is possibly TRBD2 (5 bases). This CDR3 has 15 residues. Looked up from germline, CDR1 is LGHNA and CDR2 is YNFKEQ. V was shortened by 3 bases and J by 3 bases, with 12 bases between the two germline ends. The CDR3 is CASSQRVEGYNEQFF. As DNA, the CDR3 is TGTGCCAGCAGCCAGCGGGTGGAAGGCTACAATGAGCAGTTCTTC.

The chain couples TRBV7-9 to TRBJ1-1, with 7 bases matching TRBD1. The CDR3 is 14 amino acids. The V and J ends lost 8 bases and 0 bases, in that order; junction bases with no gene match: 6. In germline, CDR1 is SEHNR, CDR2 FQNEAQ (reference sequence). This chain's CDR3 is CASQRGQLNTEAFF. CDR3 bases: TGTGCCAGCCAACGGGGACAGCTGAACACTGAAGCTTTCTTT.

This clone was seen a few times. The rearrangement uses TRBV4-1 and TRBJ1-1, with 7 bases lining up with TRBD1. CDR1 and CDR2 from the germline V gene are MGHRA and YSYEKL. V lost 2 bases to trimming and J lost 0 bases; unmatched junction nucleotides: 3. The CDR3 spans 15 residues. CDR3 protein: CASSQLQGLNTEAFF. The DNA of the CDR3 is TGCGCCAGCAGCCAATTACAGGGGTTGAACACTGAAGCTTTCTTT.

Written as DNA, the CDR3 is TGTGCCAGCACCAACGGCCCTAGCGGGGAGCCCTACGAGCAGTACTTC. Protein: CASTNGPSGEPYEQYF. The rearrangement uses TRBV7-2 and TRBJ2-7, with TRBD2 matching over 9 bases. V dropped 7 bases and J dropped 2; count of bases not matched to a gene: 12. Per germline, CDR1 SGHTA and CDR2 FQGNSA. CDR3 length: 16 amino acids.

This clone was recorded a few times. The V and J genes are TRBV7-8 and TRBJ2-1, with D perhaps TRBD2 (5 bases). The CDR3 extends over 14 amino acids. CDR1 SGHVS and CDR2 FQNEAQ come from the germline V gene. V was cut by 1 base and J by 6 bases, with 10 bases left in between. The DNA for the CDR3 is TGTGCCAGCAGCTTAGAACTAGTAGTCAATGAGCAGTTCTTC. It yields the protein CASSLELVVNEQFF.

V is TRBV30 and J is TRBJ2-7; a possible D gene is TRBD2 (5 bases). This CDR3 region has 12 residues. Trimming took 0 bases from V and 6 from J, leaving 9 bases between them. Germline V gives CDR1 GTSNPN, CDR2 SVGIG (reference sequence). The DNA of the CDR3 is TGTGCCTGGAGTGTACTAGTGGGCGAGCAGTACTTC. It yields the protein CAWSVLVGEQYF.

The gene calls are TRBV7-2 and TRBJ2-5; TRBD2 matches 10 bases. Germline CDR1 and CDR2: SGHTA and FQGNSA. There are 15 residues in the CDR3. V dropped 6 bases and J dropped 1; count of bases not matched to a gene: 5. In DNA form, the CDR3 reads TGTGCCAGCAGTCGGACTAGCGGAATCCAAGAGACCCAGTACTTC. This sequence encodes CASSRTSGIQETQYF.

A few counts support this clone. Other DNA sequences within the sample encode an identical CDR3. This chain links TRBV7-9 with TRBJ1-1, with no clear D. The CDR3 consists of 13 residues. V shed 3 bases and J shed 1 base, with 6 bases lying between them. Germline V gene data show CDR1 as SEHNR and CDR2 as FQNEAQ (reference sequence). CDR3 protein: CASSFSGNTEAFF. As DNA, the CDR3 is TGTGCCAGCAGCTTTTCCGGGAACACTGAAGCTTTCTTT. Looking up the rest from reference TRBV7-9 and TRBJ1-1 gives the full variable domain: DTGVSQNPRHKITKRGQNVTFRCDPISEHNRLYWYRQTLGQGPEFLTYFQNEAQLEKSRLLSDRFSAERPKGSFSTLEIQRTEQGDSAMYLCASSFSGNTEAFFGQGTRLTVV.

The chain links TRBV7-6 to TRBJ2-7; TRBD2 matches at 10 bases. Trimming cost V 4 bases and J 3 bases; bases outside gene matches: 6. Germline CDR1 reads SGHVS; CDR2 reads FNYEAQ. The CDR3 is 15 amino acids. The CDR3 loop reads CASSSGTSAYYEQYF. In DNA form, the CDR3 reads TGTGCCAGCAGCTCCGGGACTAGCGCTTACTACGAGCAGTACTTC.

This clone was seen only a few times. Other DNA sequences from this sample encode an identical CDR3 as well. This sequence joins TRBV5-1 and TRBJ2-6, with TRBD1 as a possible D gene (5 bases). The V end was cut by 0 bases, the J end by 1 base, with 5 bases between. The CDR3 is made up of 15 amino acids. In germline, CDR1 is SGHRS, CDR2 YFSETQ. CDR3 sequence reads: CASSLAGSGANVLTF. DNA of the CDR3: TGCGCCAGCAGCTTGGCAGGGTCTGGGGCCAACGTCCTGACTTTC.

The V gene is TRBV19, the J gene TRBJ2-1; perhaps TRBD2 as D (6 bases). The CDR3 runs to 15 residues. The germline gives CDR1 LNHDA, CDR2 SQIVND (reference sequence). Trimming took 4 bases from V and 6 from J, leaving 16 bases between them. CDR3 DNA sequence: TGTGCCAGTAGTAAGGGGATTAGCGGTGGCAATGAGCAGTTCTTC. Amino acid sequence: CASSKGISGGNEQFF.

About this clone itself: The identical CDR3 is also encoded by other nucleotide sequences in the sample. V is TRBV7-2 and J is TRBJ2-1; the D gene is possibly TRBD2 (6 bases). The V end lost 2 bases, the J end lost 4 bases, and 9 bases lay between the germline ends. Germline CDR1 is SGHTA and CDR2 is FQGNSA. The CDR3 extends over 14 amino acids. CDR3 protein: CASSLSSGYNEQFF. The CDR3 DNA follows: TGTGCCAGCAGCTTAAGTAGCGGTTACAATGAGCAGTTCTTC.

This clone appeared a few times. The rearrangement uses TRBV2 and TRBJ2-3; D gene uncertain. CDR3 length: 11 amino acids. The germline V gene has CDR1 SNHLY and CDR2 FYNNEI. CDR3 sequence reads: CAKSPTDTQYF. Here the CDR3 DNA reads TGTGCTAAGAGCCCCACAGATACGCAGTATTTT. The full variable domain, with the rest looked up from reference TRBV2 and TRBJ2-3, is EPEVTQTPSHQVTQMGQEVILRCVPISNHLYFYWYRQILGQKVEFLVSFYNNEISEKSEIFDDQFSVERPDGSNFTLKIRSTKLEDSAMYFCAKSPTDTQYFGPGTRLTVL.